The rows below give T cell receptor beta chains drawn from one sample of a study of graft-versus-host responses after intestinal transplantation. What these receptors recognize is not known. Repertoires were generated with immunoSEQ multiplex PCR, while TCRdb's copy carries only in-frame clones and drops some. The data show roughly 100,000 clones, with roughly 87% seen just once and around 0.9% held by the top ten. The specimen comprised unstimulated CD4+ T cells sorted from spleen or lymph node cells, sampled before intestinal transplant. All receptors derive from a human donor who received an intestinal transplant. The CDR3 runs from the conserved cysteine through the conserved F or W. Each record gives: clone size, V gene, D gene, J gene, CDR3 length, CDR3 DNA, CDR3 protein. A D gene is named only where the DNA matches it firmly. Rows may omit the clone size; those that give it use once, few, many or a size class.

NA	TRBV9	NA	TRBJ2-7	15	TGTGCCAGCAGCGTAGGCCATAGGGGTCTCGACGAGCAGTACTTC	CASSVGHRGLDEQYF
NA	TRBV6-5	NA	TRBJ1-1	13	TGTGCCCTTGCCCCGGGGAGGGGCACTGAAGCTTTCTTT	CALAPGRGTEAFF
NA	TRBV27	NA	TRBJ2-2	15	TGTGCCAGCAGTTTGAACAGGGGAGGGACCGGGGAGCTGTTTTTT	CASSLNRGGTGELFF
NA	TRBV9	NA	TRBJ2-5	16	TGTGCCAGCAGCACTCAGGGACTTAAAGGACAAGAGACCCAGTACTTC	CASSTQGLKGQETQYF
NA	TRBV15	TRBD1	TRBJ2-2	16	TGTGCCACCAGCAACCCGGGACAGGGAAGCACCGGGGAGCTGTTTTTT	CATSNPGQGSTGELFF
NA	TRBV5-1	TRBD2	TRBJ2-5	18	TGCGCCAGTTCCGCCCGGACTAGCGGGGGGACCACGTGGGAGACCCAGTACTTC	CASSARTSGGTTWETQYF
NA	TRBV5-1	TRBD2	TRBJ2-7	15	TGCGCCAGCAGCTTAGGAACTAGCGGAGTCTACGAGCAGTACTTC	CASSLGTSGVYEQYF
NA	TRBV18	NA	TRBJ1-3	17	TGTGCCAGCTCACCATGGATGGATTCAAGCTCTGGAAACACCATATATTTT	CASSPWMDSSSGNTIYF
NA	TRBV29-1	TRBD1	TRBJ1-5	13	TGCAGCGTTGGAATCAGGGGGGATCAGCCCCAGCATTTT	CSVGIRGDQPQHF
NA	TRBV4-1	TRBD2	TRBJ2-3	19	TGCGCCAGCAGCCAAGTCGGGCTAGCGGGGGCTCGGGGAACAGATACGCAGTATTTT	CASSQVGLAGARGTDTQYF
NA	TRBV6-1	TRBD1	TRBJ2-7	14	TGTGCCAGCATCCTGGACAGGGGGAAAGACGAGCAGTACTTC	CASILDRGKDEQYF
NA	TRBV6-5	TRBD1	TRBJ1-6	15	TGTGCCAGCAGTTACTCCCGACAGGGTAATTCACCCCTCCACTTT	CASSYSRQGNSPLHF
few	TRBV6-1	NA	TRBJ1-1	13	TGTGCCAGCAGGAGTCCGGACATGGCTGAAGCTTTCTTT	CASRSPDMAEAFF
NA	TRBV18	NA	TRBJ2-1	13	TGTGCCAGCTCACTCCGGGACGACAATGAGCAGTTCTTC	CASSLRDDNEQFF
NA	TRBV5-6	TRBD1	TRBJ2-5	13	TGTGCCAGCAGCTTAGGGGGCGCAGAGACCCAGTACTTC	CASSLGGAETQYF
NA	TRBV10-1	TRBD2	TRBJ2-3	17	TGCGCCAGCAGTGCCGGGACTAGCGGGAGAGGGGCAGATACGCAGTATTTT	CASSAGTSGRGADTQYF
NA	TRBV28	NA	TRBJ2-5	13	TGTGCCAGCAGCCTTAGCGCCCAAGAGACCCAGTACTTC	CASSLSAQETQYF
NA	TRBV4-1	TRBD2	TRBJ2-3	14	TGCGCCACGGCCCCGCGGGGGGGCACAGATACGCAGTATTTT	CATAPRGGTDTQYF
once	TRBV11-2	NA	TRBJ1-4	13	TGTGCCAGCAGCTCGAGACGAGGCGAAAAACTGTTTTTT	CASSSRRGEKLFF
NA	TRBV5-1	TRBD2	TRBJ2-3	16	TGCGCCAGCAGCTTGCCGGGAGGGCCAGGTTCGGATACGCAGTATTTT	CASSLPGGPGSDTQYF
NA	TRBV6-5	NA	TRBJ2-7	15	TGTGCCAGCAGTTACTCCCCCGGCAGGGGATGGGAGCAGTACTTC	CASSYSPGRGWEQYF
NA	TRBV29-1	NA	TRBJ1-1	13	TGCAGCGTTTCCGGGACACTGAACACTGAAGCTTTCTTT	CSVSGTLNTEAFF
NA	TRBV19	TRBD1	TRBJ2-2	14	TGTGCCAGTAGTCTGGACAGGGTCACCGGGGAGCTGTTTTTT	CASSLDRVTGELFF
NA	TRBV5-1	TRBD2	TRBJ2-1	16	TGCGCCAGCAGCTTGTCGCTAGCGGGAGGATACAATGAGCAGTTCTTC	CASSLSLAGGYNEQFF
NA	TRBV18	NA	TRBJ2-7	13	TGTGCCAGCTCACCACAGGGACTCCTCGAGCAGTACTTC	CASSPQGLLEQYF
NA	TRBV5-1	NA	TRBJ2-1	14	TGCGCCAGCAGCTTGGACGTAACCAACAATGAGCAGTTCTTC	CASSLDVTNNEQFF
NA	TRBV6-5	TRBD1	TRBJ2-2	16	TGTGCCAGCAGTTACCCGGGACAGGGGGGAACCGGGGAGCTGTTTTTT	CASSYPGQGGTGELFF
NA	TRBV4-1	NA	TRBJ2-2	17	TGCGCCAGCAGCCAAGGGACAGCCCCCGGGGACACCGGGGAGCTGTTTTTT	CASSQGTAPGDTGELFF
NA	TRBV11-3	NA	TRBJ2-7	13	TGTGCCAGCAGCTTAGGTAATGGCGACGAGCAGTACTTC	CASSLGNGDEQYF
NA	TRBV2	NA	TRBJ2-1	14	TGTGCCAGCAGTGGCGGGACTGTCACCAATGAGCAGTTCTTC	CASSGGTVTNEQFF
NA	TRBV7-6	TRBD1	TRBJ1-2	15	TGTGCCAGCAGCTTGGGACAGGGGGCGAGATATGGCTACACCTTC	CASSLGQGARYGYTF
NA	TRBV13	TRBD2	TRBJ2-2	16	TGTGCCAGCAGACCTGGGACTAGCGGGTTTACCGGGGAGCTGTTTTTT	CASRPGTSGFTGELFF
NA	TRBV10-1	NA	TRBJ1-5	14	TGCGCCAGCACGCTAAGGAATAGCAATCAGCCCCAGCATTTT	CASTLRNSNQPQHF
once	TRBV2	NA	TRBJ2-3	14	TGTGCCCGCAGTTTGGAAGGTCCCACAGATACGCAGTATTTT	CARSLEGPTDTQYF
NA	TRBV28	NA	TRBJ1-5	12	TGTGCCAGCAGTTTAGGGACAAGGGACCAGCATTTT	CASSLGTRDQHF
NA	TRBV9	NA	TRBJ1-1	12	TGTGCCAGCAGCCGGGGGGACACTGAAGCTTTCTTT	CASSRGDTEAFF
few	TRBV18	TRBD2	TRBJ2-7	17	TGTGCCAGCTCACCCTACCTTACTAGCGGGAGCTCCTACGAGCAGTACTTC	CASSPYLTSGSSYEQYF
NA	TRBV5-4	NA	TRBJ2-5	14	TGTGCCAGCAGCTTGAATTCGGGTAAAGAGACCCAGTACTTC	CASSLNSGKETQYF
NA	TRBV19	TRBD1	TRBJ1-2	12	TGTGCCAGTAACACAGGGGGCGATGGCTACACCTTC	CASNTGGDGYTF
NA	TRBV9	NA	TRBJ1-3	14	TGTGCCAGCAGCGCAATAGGCTCTGGAAACACCATATATTTT	CASSAIGSGNTIYF
NA	TRBV29-1	TRBD1	TRBJ2-4	13	TGCAGCGGCTCACAGGGGTTCAAAAACATTCAGTACTTC	CSGSQGFKNIQYF
once	TRBV6-5	NA	TRBJ2-1	16	TGTGCCAGCAGTTACTCGACGGGGGTATTGGGCAATGAGCAGTTCTTC	CASSYSTGVLGNEQFF
NA	TRBV5-1	NA	TRBJ2-1	15	TGCGCCAGCAGCTTGAACGGGGGCCGAGGGAATGAGCAGTTCTTC	CASSLNGGRGNEQFF
NA	TRBV6-6	NA	TRBJ1-1	12	TGTGCCAGCAGCCCCCGGGGGGATGACGCTTTCTTT	CASSPRGDDAFF
NA	TRBV27	TRBD2	TRBJ2-2	14	TGTGCCAGCAGTCTCCGGACTAGCGTCGGGGAGCTGTTTTTT	CASSLRTSVGELFF
NA	TRBV5-1	TRBD1	TRBJ1-1	12	TGCGCCAGCAGCTTGGGACAGGGATTGTCTTTCTTT	CASSLGQGLSFF
NA	TRBV7-9	TRBD1	TRBJ2-6	18	TGTGCCAGCAGCCCCCGACAGGGGTCCGATACTGGGGCCAACGTCCTGACTTTC	CASSPRQGSDTGANVLTF
NA	TRBV4-1	NA	TRBJ1-1	16	TGCGCCAGCAGCCAAGTTTACAGGGTTGGAAACACTGAAGCTTTCTTT	CASSQVYRVGNTEAFF
NA	TRBV10-1	NA	TRBJ1-3	13	TGCGCCAGCAGTTTAAAATCTGGAAACACCATATATTTT	CASSLKSGNTIYF
NA	TRBV29-1	NA	TRBJ2-2	13	TGCAGCGTTGAAGGAAGGGTCGGCGGGGAGCTGTTTTTT	CSVEGRVGGELFF
NA	TRBV5-1	NA	TRBJ2-7	16	TGCGCCAGCAGCTGGGGGCCCGGGGGTGGGTCCTACGAGCAGTACTTC	CASSWGPGGGSYEQYF
NA	TRBV11-2	TRBD1	TRBJ2-2	17	TGTGCCAGCAGCTTAATAGGCAGAGACAGGGGAAGCGGGGAGCTGTTTTTT	CASSLIGRDRGSGELFF
NA	TRBV19	NA	TRBJ1-5	13	TGTGCTGTACGGCAGGCCTACAATCAGCCCCAGCATTTT	CAVRQAYNQPQHF